Here is one T cell receptor (beta chain) with its context. This clonotype is medium-sized (0.01 to 0.1%) as judged by frequency; no count is noted. Its antigen remains unidentified. The germline V gene (reference sequence) provides CDR1 DFQATT and CDR2 SNEGSKA. From its cysteine to its phenylalanine, the CDR3 spans 12 amino acids. No DNA was logged. The record originates from a study of diagnostic markers for celiac disease (TCRdb year 2020). TCRdb lists the instrument as Illumina MiSeq. Following reprocessing of the reads by TCRdb, the data hold one row per CDR3 protein sequence and no DNA is available. The sample has over 650 distinct CDR3 sequences on record. The ten largest clonotypes hold approximately 22% of the sample.

The sequence is built from TRBV20-1 and TRBJ1-5. The sequenced sample was either unsorted cells or a sorted T cell fraction (not recorded which). This TCR was recovered from a human donor. This table probably holds off-target reads from a library built for another chain. This receptor carries the CDR3 CSARGSNQPQHF.